This TCR beta chain was profiled in a study of blood T cell repertoires in COVID-19. Study overall: Sources were T cells, B-cell-depleted T cells, or PBMCs; the material itself was cDNA or gDNA.

Germline CDR1 reads SGHNT; CDR2 reads YENEEA. Trimming pared 1 base from V and 0 bases from J, leaving 5 bases between. The CDR3 totals 14 residues. At least ten counts were recorded for this clone. The data were produced by immunoSEQ multiplex PCR, yet TCRdb's version contains in-frame clones alone and is incomplete. The table records roughly 170,000 clones, approximately 82% of them present only once. The rearrangement joins TRBV11-3 to TRBJ2-3, with D maybe TRBD2 (5 bases). This receptor was taken from a woman in her 50s in a cohort exposed to, infected with or recovered from COVID-19 (not recorded which). The sample taken for sequencing was PBMCs or T cells enriched from blood (not recorded which). CDR3 sequence reads: CASSLGRSTDTQYF. The DNA of the CDR3 is TGTGCCAGCAGCTTAGGGAGGAGCACAGATACGCAGTATTTT.